The 26 T cell receptor beta chains presented below share a single source sample, sequenced in a study of PD-1 blockade in classical Hodgkin lymphoma. Measured with immunoSEQ multiplex PCR; TCRdb has only the in-frame clones, and not every one. The table lists approximately 52,000 clones, just under 75% of them singletons. Every patient had relapsed following autologous stem cell transplantation, and cohorts differed in brentuximab vedotin exposure. The specimen was peripheral blood mononuclear cells (PBMCs), collected before the second cycle of nivolumab. The receptor set was obtained from a human donor with classical Hodgkin lymphoma.

The chain combines TRBV6-5 with TRBJ2-3; D is unresolved. The CDR3 is 11 amino acids. V was clipped by 5 bases and J by 2 bases, with 2 bases between them. In germline, CDR1 is MNHEY, CDR2 SVGAGI. This CDR3 is CASSHTDTQYF. The CDR3 nucleotides read TGTGCCAGCAGTCACACAGATACGCAGTATTTT.

The genes are TRBV5-5 and TRBJ2-7, with D uncertain. The germline V gene encodes CDR1 SGHKS and CDR2 YYEKEE (reference sequence). The CDR3 covers 14 residues. V was trimmed by 0 bases and J by 2 bases, leaving 9 bases between them. The CDR3 sequence is CASSLAALTYEQYF. The CDR3 nucleotides are TGTGCCAGCAGCTTGGCGGCGCTTACCTACGAGCAGTACTTC.

The V and J genes are TRBV25-1 and TRBJ2-5; the D is unclear. CDR3 size: 13 residues. CDR1 and CDR2 from the germline V gene are MGHDK and SYGVNS. Trimming left V 2 bases short and J 7 bases short, with 11 bases between. The CDR3 loop reads CASSEPPSGTQYF. The CDR3 DNA is TGTGCCAGCAGTGAACCTCCCTCTGGGACCCAGTACTTC.

J is TRBJ1-1 and V is TRBV19, with 7 bases that match TRBD1. With V trimmed by 6 bases and J by 2 bases, 6 bases remained unmatched. The CDR3 loop spans 14 amino acids. Germline V CDR1 and CDR2: LNHDA, SQIVND (reference sequence). CDR3 sequence (DNA): TGTGCCAGTAGGCCGGGACAGCTAAACACTGAAGCTTTCTTT. Amino acid sequence: CASRPGQLNTEAFF.

The chain joins TRBV27 to TRBJ2-2; 7 bases line up with TRBD2. CDR3 length equals 16 residues. J gave up 4 bases and V 3 bases, and 8 bases lay outside the gene matches. Germline values: CDR1 MNHEY, CDR2 SMNVEV (reference sequence). CDR3 nucleotide sequence: TGTGCCAGCAGTTTCTGGCTAGCGGCCTCCACCGGGGAGCTGTTTTTT. Its translation is CASSFWLAASTGELFF.

The chain is built from TRBV27 and TRBJ2-1, with TRBD2 matching over 7 bases. In germline, CDR1 is MNHEY, CDR2 SMNVEV (reference sequence). With 2 bases clipped from V and 4 bases from J, the junction kept 5 bases outside the gene matches. The CDR3 is 15 residues long. The CDR3 region is CASSLTSGIYNEQFF. CDR3 bases: TGTGCCAGCAGTTTAACCAGCGGGATTTACAATGAGCAGTTCTTC.

Comments on this clone: Additional DNA sequences in this sample encode the identical CDR3. The genes are TRBV28 and TRBJ1-5; a weak D match, TRBD1 (6 bases). Germline V gene data show CDR1 as MDHEN and CDR2 as SYDVKM. V lost 3 bases and J lost 5, with 11 bases in between. There are 14 residues in the CDR3. CDR3 sequence reads: CASSFPDRYQPQHF. The CDR3 DNA reads TGTGCCAGCAGTTTCCCCGACAGGTATCAGCCCCAGCATTTT.

The genes are TRBV27 and TRBJ2-1, with 12 bases identical to TRBD2. The CDR3 contains 16 residues. The trim removed 4 bases at V and 8 bases at J, leaving 9 bases unmatched. CDR1 MNHEY and CDR2 SMNVEV come from the germline V gene (reference sequence). This chain's CDR3 is CASSSLTSGSIYEQFF. The CDR3 coding sequence is TGTGCCAGCAGTTCCTTGACTAGCGGGAGCATCTATGAGCAGTTCTTC.

V gene TRBV7-2 combines with J gene TRBJ2-2; D gene ambiguous. V was trimmed by 1 base and J by 4 bases, leaving 13 bases between them. This CDR3 is 16 amino acids long. The germline gives CDR1 SGHTA, CDR2 FQGNSA. CDR3 residues: CASSLGAGPGTGELFF. The CDR3 DNA is TGTGCCAGCAGCTTAGGAGCAGGCCCAGGCACCGGGGAGCTGTTTTTT.

On this clone itself: The sample carries other DNA sequences with the same CDR3. The CDR3 sequence: CASSSGLAGNTDTQYF. In DNA form, the CDR3 reads TGTGCCAGCAGCTCGGGACTAGCGGGAAACACAGATACGCAGTATTTT. This rearrangement joins TRBV7-3 to TRBJ2-3, with 13 bases identical to TRBD2. The V gene's germline CDR1 is SGHTA and CDR2 FQGTGA. J was trimmed by 2 bases and V by 4 bases; bases with no gene match: 3. The CDR3 extends over 16 amino acids.

V usage is TRBV19 and J usage is TRBJ2-7; TRBD2 aligns across 9 bases. In germline, CDR1 is LNHDA, CDR2 SQIVND (reference sequence). This CDR3 has 15 residues. V lost 2 bases, J lost 1 base, and 3 bases stayed unmatched. The DNA for the CDR3 is TGTGCCAGTAGTATATCGCGGGAGGGGTCCTACGAGCAGTACTTC. This gives the protein CASSISREGSYEQYF.

The gene calls are TRBV27 and TRBJ1-1; no reliable D call. With 0 bases removed from V and 1 base from J, the gap between germline ends came to 9 bases. The CDR3 is 15 residues long. Germline V gene data show CDR1 as MNHEY and CDR2 as SMNVEV (reference sequence). CDR3 loop: CASSLSLTGNTEAFF. CDR3 bases: TGTGCCAGCAGTTTATCCCTGACCGGGAACACTGAAGCTTTCTTT.

The chain has TRBV2 and TRBJ1-5; D is uncertain. V was clipped by 4 bases and J by 6 bases, with 10 bases between them. Germline loops: CDR1 SNHLY, CDR2 FYNNEI. CDR3 length: 13 amino acids. The CDR3 sequence: CASSGEGSQPQHF. In DNA, the CDR3 is TGTGCCAGCAGTGGGGAGGGTAGTCAGCCCCAGCATTTT. Full variable domain (missing parts from reference TRBV2 and TRBJ1-5): EPEVTQTPSHQVTQMGQEVILRCVPISNHLYFYWYRQILGQKVEFLVSFYNNEISEKSEIFDDQFSVERPDGSNFTLKIRSTKLEDSAMYFCASSGEGSQPQHFGDGTRLSIL.

V is TRBV5-1 and J is TRBJ2-1; 12 bases are shared with TRBD2. Germline CDR1 and CDR2: SGHRS and YFSETQ. CDR3 length equals 16 residues. V shed 1 base, J shed 7 bases, and the junction held 6 bases outside the gene matches. DNA for the CDR3: TGCGCCAGCAGCTTGAGACTAGCGGGAGAGTGGAATGAGCAGTTCTTC. Protein sequence: CASSLRLAGEWNEQFF.

This clone came up a few times. The same CDR3 also results from other DNA sequences found in this sample. The gene calls are TRBV9 and TRBJ2-2; 10 nucleotides match TRBD1. The V gene end was trimmed by 2 bases and the J gene end by 1 base; junction bases not matched to a gene: 5. Looked up from germline, CDR1 is SGDLS and CDR2 is YYNGEE. This CDR3 region has 17 residues. The CDR3 here is CASSVRRDRGNTGELFF. In nucleotides, the CDR3 is TGTGCCAGCAGCGTGCGCCGGGACAGGGGGAACACCGGGGAGCTGTTTTTT.

V usage is TRBV30 and J usage is TRBJ2-7, with TRBD2 matching 12 bases. The J segment lost 2 bases and the V segment lost 3 bases, leaving 5 bases of the junction unmatched. The CDR3 length is 15 residues. CDR1 is GTSNPN and CDR2 is SVGIG in the germline V gene (reference sequence). CDR3 in DNA: TGTGCCTGGAGATTGACTAGCGGGAGCCCCTACGAGCAGTACTTC. The encoded protein is CAWRLTSGSPYEQYF.

This clone was counted between two and nine times. This chain connects TRBV6-6 to TRBJ2-1; D remains ambiguous. There are 15 residues in the CDR3. Per the germline V gene, CDR1 is MNHNY and CDR2 is SVGAGI (reference sequence). V gave up 3 bases and J gave up 0 bases, with 9 bases separating them. CDR3 nucleotides: TGTGCCAGCAGTTATGACGCCAGCTCCTACAATGAGCAGTTCTTC. It yields the protein CASSYDASSYNEQFF.

This clone turned up a few times. V gene TRBV7-2 combines with J gene TRBJ2-2, with 8 bases matching TRBD1. V shed 5 bases and J 6 bases; nucleotides not matched to a gene: 5. The germline CDR1 and CDR2 sequences are SGHTA and FQGNSA. The CDR3 spans 14 residues. The CDR3 coding sequence is TGTGCCAGCAGCGCAAAGACAGGGGCCGGGGAGCTGTTTTTT. This translates into CASSAKTGAGELFF. Variable domain in full (rest from reference TRBV7-2 and TRBJ2-2): GAGVSQSPSNKVTEKGKDVELRCDPISGHTALYWYRQSLGQGLEFLIYFQGNSAPDKSGLPSDRFSAERTGGSVSTLTIQRTQQEDSAVYLCASSAKTGAGELFFGEGSRLTVL.

The chain couples TRBV29-1 to TRBJ1-3; D unresolved. Germline CDR1 SQVTM, CDR2 ANQGSEA. This CDR3 has 15 residues. V lost 0 bases to trimming and J lost 0 bases, with 9 bases between them. DNA for the CDR3: TGCAGCGTTGAAGATCAAGGGTCCTCTGGAAACACCATATATTTT. It specifies CSVEDQGSSGNTIYF.

With regard to this clone: Other DNA sequences in the sample encode the same CDR3. The V and J genes are TRBV5-6 and TRBJ2-1; unclear D gene. Trimming stripped 0 bases from V and 7 bases from J, with 8 bases between. Per the germline V gene, CDR1 is SGHDT and CDR2 is YYEEEE. This CDR3 has 13 amino acids. In DNA form, the CDR3 reads TGTGCCAGCAGCTTGGACATCTCTAATGAGCAGTTCTTC. This encodes CASSLDISNEQFF.

V and J are TRBV27 and TRBJ2-7, with D hard to call. V lost 0 bases and J lost 3, with 21 bases in between. The CDR3 covers 18 residues. From germline, CDR1 is MNHEY and CDR2 SMNVEV (reference sequence). This CDR3 is CASSLSIRVGMSLYEQYF. Here the CDR3 DNA reads TGTGCCAGCAGTTTATCAATACGGGTGGGGATGTCCCTCTACGAGCAGTACTTC.

This chain connects TRBV7-3 to TRBJ1-1, with D possibly being TRBD1 (5 bases). V dropped 5 bases and J dropped 5 bases, with 18 bases sitting between them. CDR1 SGHTA and CDR2 FQGTGA come from the germline V gene. The CDR3 sequence is 15 residues long. The CDR3 is CASSPRGGRHTEAFF. The CDR3 nucleotides are TGTGCCAGCAGCCCCCGGGGGGGGAGGCATACTGAAGCTTTCTTT.

The chain joins TRBV27 to TRBJ1-2; D remains unclear. In germline, CDR1 is MNHEY, CDR2 SMNVEV (reference sequence). V lost 7 bases, J lost 4 bases, and 10 bases lay in between. The CDR3 extends over 12 amino acids. The CDR3 region has the DNA TGTGCCAGCATCCAGACGTCCTATGGCTACACCTTC. Translating gives CASIQTSYGYTF.

CDR3 loop: CASSLDRILAYEQYF. DNA for the CDR3: TGTGCCAGCAGCTTAGACAGGATCCTAGCCTACGAGCAGTACTTC. The chain couples TRBV7-2 to TRBJ2-7, with a tentative D call TRBD1 (5 bases). V was pared by 1 base and J by 2 bases, with 12 bases between. In germline, CDR1 is SGHTA, CDR2 FQGNSA. The CDR3 runs to 15 residues.

The CDR3 sequence: CASSEGGETQYF. The CDR3 region has the DNA TGCGCCAGCAGTGAGGGCGGGGAGACCCAGTACTTC. The J gene is TRBJ2-5, the V gene TRBV10-1, with D maybe TRBD2 (5 bases). The V gene lost 2 bases and the J gene lost 5 bases, with 6 bases spanning the gap. Germline loops: CDR1 WNHNN, CDR2 SYGVQD (reference sequence). CDR3 length: 12 residues.

This clone showed up just a few times. The chain has TRBV28 and TRBJ1-2; 7 bases line up with TRBD1. J was trimmed by 4 bases and V by 7 bases; bases with no gene match: 9. Germline CDR1 reads MDHEN; CDR2 reads SYDVKM. This CDR3 contains 14 residues. CDR3 loop: CASKSTGAGYGYTF. The CDR3 region has the DNA TGTGCCAGCAAATCCACAGGGGCGGGCTATGGCTACACCTTC.